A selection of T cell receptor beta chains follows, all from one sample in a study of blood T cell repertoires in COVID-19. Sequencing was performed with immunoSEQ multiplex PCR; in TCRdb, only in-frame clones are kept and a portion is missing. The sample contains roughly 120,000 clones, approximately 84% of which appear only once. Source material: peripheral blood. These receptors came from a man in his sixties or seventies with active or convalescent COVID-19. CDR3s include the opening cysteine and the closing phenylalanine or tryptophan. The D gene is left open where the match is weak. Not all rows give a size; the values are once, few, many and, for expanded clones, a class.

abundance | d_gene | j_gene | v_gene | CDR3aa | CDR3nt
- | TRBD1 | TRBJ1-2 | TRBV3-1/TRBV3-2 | CASSQVTGVSYGYTF | TGTGCCAGCAGCCAGGTGACAGGGGTCAGCTATGGCTACACCTTC
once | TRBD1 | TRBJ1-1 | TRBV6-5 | CASSRGQVEAFF | TGTGCCAGCAGCCGCGGACAGGTTGAAGCTTTCTTT
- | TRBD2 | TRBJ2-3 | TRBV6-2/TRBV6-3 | CASSYSLAGGPGRDTQYF | TGTGCCAGCAGTTACTCTTTAGCGGGAGGGCCCGGGCGTGATACGCAGTATTTT
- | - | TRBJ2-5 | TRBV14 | CASSQDTGYYVAQYF | TGTGCCAGCAGCCAAGATACGGGTTACTACGTGGCCCAGTACTTC
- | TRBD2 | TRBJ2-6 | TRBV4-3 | CASSQEEAGAGSSGANVLTF | TGCGCCAGCAGCCAAGAGGAAGCGGGAGCGGGGTCCTCTGGGGCCAACGTCCTGACTTTC
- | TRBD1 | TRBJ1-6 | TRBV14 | CASSQRDSNNSPLHF | TGTGCCAGCAGCCAACGGGACAGCAATAATTCACCCCTCCACTTT
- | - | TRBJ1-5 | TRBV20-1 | CSASPTINQPQHF | TGCAGTGCTAGTCCGACAATCAATCAGCCCCAGCATTTT
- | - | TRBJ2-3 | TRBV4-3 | CASSQDGPQSFGDTQYF | TGCGCCAGCAGCCAAGACGGTCCCCAATCTTTTGGAGATACGCAGTATTTT
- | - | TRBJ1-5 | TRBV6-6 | CASSYGPSNQPQHF | TGTGCCAGCAGCTATGGGCCTAGCAATCAGCCCCAGCATTTT
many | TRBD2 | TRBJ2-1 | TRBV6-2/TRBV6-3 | CASSYRPSGYNEQFF | TGTGCCAGCAGTTACCGGCCTAGCGGCTACAATGAGCAGTTCTTC
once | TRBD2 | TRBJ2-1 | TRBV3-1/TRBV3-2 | CASKQGGGASGRNEQFF | TGTGCCAGCAAGCAGGGCGGCGGGGCTAGCGGGAGGAATGAGCAGTTCTTC
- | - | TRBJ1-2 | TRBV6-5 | CASSFMRSYTF | TGTGCCAGCAGCTTTATGAGGAGCTACACCTTC
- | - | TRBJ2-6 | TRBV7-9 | CASSLVLFYSGANVLTF | TGTGCCAGCAGCTTAGTACTTTTCTACTCTGGGGCCAACGTCCTGACTTTC
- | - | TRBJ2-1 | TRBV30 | CAWSVSRGEGTGGNNEQFF | TGTGCCTGGAGTGTAAGTAGGGGCGAAGGGACGGGGGGCAACAATGAGCAGTTCTTC
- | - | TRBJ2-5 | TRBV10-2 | CASSGGRGETQYF | TGCGCCAGCAGTGGGGGGCGTGGGGAGACCCAGTACTTC
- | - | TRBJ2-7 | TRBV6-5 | CASSLGGGSYEQYF | TGTGCCAGCAGCCTAGGGGGTGGGTCCTACGAGCAGTACTTC
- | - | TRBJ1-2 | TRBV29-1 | CSVEAPPRGSYGYTF | TGCAGCGTTGAAGCCCCCCCCAGGGGTAGCTATGGCTACACCTTC
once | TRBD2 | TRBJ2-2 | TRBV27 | CASSPRGLVTGELFF | TGTGCCAGCAGTCCTCGGGGACTAGTTACCGGGGAGCTGTTTTTT
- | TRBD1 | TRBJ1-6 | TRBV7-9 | CASSHPPGGPPNSPLHF | TGTGCCAGCAGCCACCCCCCAGGGGGCCCACCAAATTCACCCCTCCACTTT
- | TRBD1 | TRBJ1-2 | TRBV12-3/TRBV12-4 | CASSLQGALGYTF | TGTGCCAGCAGTTTGCAGGGGGCGCTTGGCTACACCTTC
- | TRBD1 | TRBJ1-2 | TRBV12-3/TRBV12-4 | CASSAGQHYGYTF | TGTGCCAGCAGTGCGGGACAGCATTATGGCTACACCTTC
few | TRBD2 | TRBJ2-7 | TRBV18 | CASSPGGTSGTLWGAYEQYF | TGTGCCAGCTCACCAGGCGGGACTAGCGGAACCCTGTGGGGGGCCTACGAGCAGTACTTC
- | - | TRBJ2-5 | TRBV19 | CASSIQANRQETQYF | TGTGCCAGTAGTATCCAGGCGAACCGCCAAGAGACCCAGTACTTC